Listed here is a single TCR beta chain. The CDR3 consists of 18 residues. Germline CDR1 and CDR2: SNHLY and FYNNEI. Unmatched junction bases numbered 15, after V lost 5 bases and J lost 7 bases. The second PCR ran about 6 to 12 cycles with a sample-barcoded 5' primer and J-beta primers. TCRdb fed the 5' RACE reads into MiXCR, producing one record per CDR3 protein. The table records some 790,000 distinct CDR3 sequences, around 28% of them present only once. This entry belongs to a study of blood T cells in healthy people across ages. Specimen: blood. This TCR came from an elderly woman in good health. The chain has TRBV2 and TRBJ2-1; the match to TRBD2 covers 12 bases. The CDR3 bases are TGTGCCAGCAGTCCATCCCCTAGCGGGAGGGCCTCTAGTAATGAGCAGTTCTTC. Protein sequence: CASSPSPSGRASSNEQFF.